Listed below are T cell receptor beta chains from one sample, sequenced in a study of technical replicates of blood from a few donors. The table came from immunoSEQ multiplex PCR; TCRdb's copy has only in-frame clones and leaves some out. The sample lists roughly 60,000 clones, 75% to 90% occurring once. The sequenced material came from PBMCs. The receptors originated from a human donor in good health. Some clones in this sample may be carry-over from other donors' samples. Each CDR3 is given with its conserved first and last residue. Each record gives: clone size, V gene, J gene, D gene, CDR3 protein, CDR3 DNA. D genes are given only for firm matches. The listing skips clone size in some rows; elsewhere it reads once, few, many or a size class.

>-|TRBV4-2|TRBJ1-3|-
CASSQGSSGNTIYF
TGTGCCAGCAGCCAAGGGAGCTCTGGAAACACCATATATTTT
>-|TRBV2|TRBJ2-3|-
CATQRESVSTDTQYF
TGTGCCACCCAAAGGGAGAGCGTAAGCACAGATACGCAGTATTTT
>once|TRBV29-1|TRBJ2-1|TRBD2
CGAGVGSYNEQFF
TGCGGCGCGGGAGTTGGGTCCTACAATGAGCAGTTCTTC
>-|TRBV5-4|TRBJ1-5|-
CASSSGDRPNQPQHF
TGTGCCAGCAGCTCCGGAGACAGGCCCAATCAGCCCCAGCATTTT
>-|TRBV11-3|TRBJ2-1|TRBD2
CASSSGGREGGNEQFF
TGTGCCAGCAGCTCGGGCGGGCGGGAGGGAGGCAATGAGCAGTTCTTC
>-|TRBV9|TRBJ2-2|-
CASQGASGELFF
TGTGCCAGCCAAGGGGCTTCCGGGGAGCTGTTTTTT
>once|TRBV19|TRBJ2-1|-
CASRKDTISYNEQFF
TGTGCCAGTAGAAAGGACACCATCTCCTACAATGAGCAGTTCTTC
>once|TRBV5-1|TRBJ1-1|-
CASNLQGMGTEAFF
TGCGCCAGCAACTTGCAGGGGATGGGCACTGAAGCTTTCTTT
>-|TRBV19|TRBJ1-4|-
CASSISGGRGSEKLFF
TGTGCCAGTAGTATATCGGGCGGCAGGGGCAGTGAAAAACTGTTTTTT
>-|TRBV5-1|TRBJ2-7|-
CASSLLPADYEQYF
TGCGCCAGCAGCTTGTTGCCCGCAGACTACGAGCAGTACTTC
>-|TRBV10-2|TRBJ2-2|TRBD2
CASSEVSLAGASNTGELFF
TGCGCCAGCAGTGAAGTGTCGCTAGCGGGGGCCTCGAACACCGGGGAGCTGTTTTTT
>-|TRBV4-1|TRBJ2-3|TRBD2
CASSQGQLALLTDTQYF
TGCGCCAGCAGCCAAGGTCAACTAGCGCTACTCACAGATACGCAGTATTTT
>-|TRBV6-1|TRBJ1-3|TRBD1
CASRTGAGNTIYF
TGTGCCAGCAGGACAGGGGCTGGAAACACCATATATTTT
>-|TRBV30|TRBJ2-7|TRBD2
CASLEGGYEQYF
TGTGCCTCCCTTGAGGGAGGGTACGAGCAGTACTTC
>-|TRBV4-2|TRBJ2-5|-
CASSQEGGRETQYF
TGTGCCAGCAGCCAAGAGGGGGGGCGGGAGACCCAGTACTTC
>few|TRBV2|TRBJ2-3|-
CATPKGGEKDTQYF
TGTGCCACCCCGAAGGGGGGGGAGAAAGATACGCAGTATTTT
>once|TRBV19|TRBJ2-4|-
CASSSQTVAKNIQYF
TGTGCCAGTAGTTCCCAGACAGTCGCCAAAAACATTCAGTACTTC
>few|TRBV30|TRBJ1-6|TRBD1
CAWSRRGTDNSPLHF
TGTGCCTGGAGTAGAAGGGGGACAGATAATTCACCCCTCCACTTT
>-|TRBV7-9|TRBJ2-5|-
CASSFGVGETQYF
TGTGCCAGCAGCTTCGGGGTGGGGGAGACCCAGTACTTC
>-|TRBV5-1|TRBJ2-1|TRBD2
CASSLGGSSINEQFF
TGCGCCAGCAGCTTGGGCGGGAGTAGTATAAATGAGCAGTTCTTC
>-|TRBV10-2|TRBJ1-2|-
CASSEAWQGTGYTF
TGCGCCAGCAGTGAGGCTTGGCAGGGCACTGGCTACACCTTC
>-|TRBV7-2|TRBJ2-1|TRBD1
CASSPNLPGGDEQFF
TGTGCCAGCAGTCCCAATCTGCCAGGGGGCGATGAGCAGTTCTTC
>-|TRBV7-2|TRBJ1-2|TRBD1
CASSPGQGLGGYTF
TGTGCCAGCAGTCCGGGACAGGGATTGGGTGGCTACACCTTC
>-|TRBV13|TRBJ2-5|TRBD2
CASSLGTSYEETQYF
TGTGCCAGCAGCCTAGGGACTAGCTATGAAGAGACCCAGTACTTC
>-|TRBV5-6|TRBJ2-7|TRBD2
CASSDGLAGPYEQYF
TGTGCCAGCAGCGACGGACTAGCGGGACCCTACGAGCAGTACTTC